Following are 30 T cell receptor beta chains from one sample sequenced in a study of cytotoxic CD8 clonotypes in ibrutinib-treated CLL. TCRdb's copy holds only in-frame clones and misses some; the assay was immunoSEQ multiplex PCR. This table holds fewer than 400,000 clones, approximately 67% found once. The sequences come from PBMCs, collected after 36 months of ibrutinib treatment. The receptors stem from a human donor with chronic lymphocytic leukemia.

This chain links TRBV6-5 with TRBJ2-3; D is unresolved. Germline V lookup: CDR1 MNHEY, CDR2 SVGAGI. V was trimmed by 6 bases and J by 4 bases, leaving 11 bases between them. The CDR3 totals 13 residues. In DNA form, the CDR3 reads TGTGCCAGCAGCCCACTTAGGGCAGATACGCAGTATTTT. Amino acids: CASSPLRADTQYF.

This chain uses TRBV11-2 with TRBJ2-1; 12 bases line up with TRBD2. The V segment lost 5 bases and the J segment 7 bases; nucleotides outside the gene matches: 6. The CDR3 covers 15 residues. CDR1 SGHAT and CDR2 FQNNGV come from the germline V gene. Here the CDR3 DNA reads TGTGCCAGCAGCCTATGGACTAGCGGGGCGAATGAGCAGTTCTTC. It is translated as CASSLWTSGANEQFF.

The chain has TRBV7-9 and TRBJ1-2, with D unclear. Germline loops: CDR1 SEHNR, CDR2 FQNEAQ (reference sequence). The CDR3 sequence is 12 residues long. V lost 5 bases and J lost 5, with 9 bases in between. The CDR3 coding sequence is TGTGCCAGCAGCCCGCCCTCTTATGGCTACACCTTC. This sequence encodes CASSPPSYGYTF. Based on the CDR3 plus reference TRBV7-9 and TRBJ1-2, the full variable domain is DTGVSQNPRHKITKRGQNVTFRCDPISEHNRLYWYRQTLGQGPEFLTYFQNEAQLEKSRLLSDRFSAERPKGSFSTLEIQRTEQGDSAMYLCASSPPSYGYTFGSGTRLTVV.

The rearrangement uses TRBV7-8 and TRBJ2-5; 10 bases fit TRBD2. This CDR3 is built from 17 residues. CDR1 and CDR2 (germline): SGHVS, FQNEAQ. V was pared by 2 bases and J by 5 bases, with 11 bases of the junction left unmatched. This chain's CDR3 is CASSLISSGGAGETQYF. The DNA of the CDR3 is TGTGCCAGCAGCTTAATATCGAGCGGGGGGGCCGGTGAGACCCAGTACTTC.

The genes are TRBV11-3 and TRBJ2-5; D may be TRBD2 (7 bases). Germline-derived CDR1 and CDR2 are SGHNT and YENEEA. The CDR3 consists of 14 residues. V shed 5 bases and J shed 1 base, with 11 bases lying between them. The CDR3 reads CASSRGGGQETQYF. Written as DNA, the CDR3 is TGTGCCAGCAGCCGAGGGGGGGGCCAAGAGACCCAGTACTTC.

This chain uses TRBV25-1 with TRBJ2-7; unclear D gene. Trimming removed 7 bases from V and 2 bases from J, with 12 bases in between. There are 13 residues in the CDR3. From germline, CDR1 is MGHDK and CDR2 SYGVNS. Here the CDR3 DNA reads TGTGCCAGCAAGAAGGGATTCACCTACGAGCAGTACTTC. It translates to CASKKGFTYEQYF.

The chain links TRBV2 to TRBJ1-2; 7 bases agree with TRBD1. The CDR3 runs to 15 residues. Germline V gene data show CDR1 as SNHLY and CDR2 as FYNNEI. The V segment lost 0 bases and the J segment 5 bases; nucleotides outside the gene matches: 6. DNA for the CDR3: TGTGCCAGCAGTGAAGCGCTAGGGACAGCTTATGGCTACACCTTC. It translates to CASSEALGTAYGYTF.

The genes are TRBV27 and TRBJ2-7, with D tentatively TRBD1 (6 bases). The J call is doubtful: the DNA matches TRBJ2-5 better. Germline CDR1 reads MNHEY; CDR2 reads SMNVEV (reference sequence). The CDR3 length is 18 residues. The CDR3 sequence: CASSLQGFSGPAGETQYF. The CDR3 DNA follows: TGTGCCAGCAGTTTACAGGGGTTCAGTGGCCCCGCGGGCGAGACCCAGTACTTC.

V usage is TRBV11-2 and J usage is TRBJ2-7, with D tentatively TRBD1 (6 bases). V was shortened by 2 bases and J by 3 bases, with 17 bases between the two germline ends. Germline assignment: CDR1 SGHAT and CDR2 FQNNGV. This CDR3 has 16 residues. CDR3 nucleotide sequence: TGTGCCAGCAGCTTAACCCAGCTCGGACAGCGCTACGAGCAGTACTTC. Amino acid sequence: CASSLTQLGQRYEQYF.

This clone has just a few counts. The chain carries TRBV29-1 and TRBJ2-7; D might be TRBD1 or TRBD2, each matching 5 bases. This CDR3 region has 12 residues. The germline V and J ends were trimmed by 6 bases and 1 base, with 10 bases remaining between them. Germline CDR1 SQVTM, CDR2 ANQGSEA. CDR3 DNA sequence: TGCAGCGTCACGGGACCTTCCTACGAGCAGTACTTC. Protein sequence: CSVTGPSYEQYF.

The chain employs TRBV7-3 and TRBJ2-1; possible D gene TRBD2, 5 bases. Trimming stripped 5 bases from V and 10 bases from J, with 18 bases between. Germline V lookup: CDR1 SGHTA, CDR2 FQGTGA. The CDR3 runs 14 residues. The CDR3 nucleotides are TGTGCCAGCAGCCCCATCGGACCTTCGGGAGAGCAGTTCTTC. It yields the protein CASSPIGPSGEQFF.

This chain uses TRBV10-2 with TRBJ1-1, with no clear D. Trimming left V 4 bases short and J 10 bases short, with 10 bases between. This CDR3 has 11 amino acids. Germline-derived CDR1 and CDR2 are WSHSY and SAAADI. DNA for the CDR3: TGCGCCAGCAGTGTCGGGGTAGGAGCTTTCTTT. It translates to CASSVGVGAFF.

The chain joins TRBV11-2 to TRBJ2-7; D might be TRBD2 (6 bases). The CDR3 spans 13 residues. Germline V gene sequence: CDR1 SGHAT, CDR2 FQNNGV. V was clipped by 7 bases and J by 2 bases, with 12 bases between them. The chain's CDR3 is CASTLGGPYEQYF. Written as DNA, the CDR3 is TGTGCCAGCACCTTGGGGGGTCCCTACGAGCAGTACTTC.

The rearrangement joins TRBV19 to TRBJ1-2, with D possibly matching TRBD1 (6 bases). V lost 5 bases, J lost 5 bases, and 18 bases lay in between. Germline loops: CDR1 LNHDA, CDR2 SQIVND (reference sequence). The CDR3 covers 15 residues. CDR3 sequence: CASSPPAGGEYGYTF. The CDR3 DNA sequence: TGTGCCAGTAGTCCCCCTGCCGGGGGCGAATATGGCTACACCTTC. Drawing the rest from reference TRBV19 and TRBJ1-2, the complete variable domain is DGGITQSPKYLFRKEGQNVTLSCEQNLNHDAMYWYRQDPGQGLRLIYYSQIVNDFQKGDIAEGYSVSREKKESFPLTVTSAQKNPTAFYLCASSPPAGGEYGYTFGSGTRLTVV.

The V and J genes are TRBV6-1 and TRBJ2-1; D remains unclear. CDR1 and CDR2 from the germline V gene are MNHNS and SASEGT. This CDR3 has 12 residues. The V end lost 1 base, the J end lost 11 bases, and 9 bases lay between the germline ends. CDR3 DNA: TGTGCCAGCAGTGAAGTTGAGCCTAAGCAGTTCTTC. This encodes CASSEVEPKQFF.

This clone appeared a single time. This sequence joins TRBV29-1 and TRBJ2-3; TRBD2 matches at 7 bases. This CDR3 is 15 amino acids long. Germline CDR1 SQVTM, CDR2 ANQGSEA. V dropped 5 bases and J dropped 2; count of bases not matched to a gene: 10. The chain's CDR3 is CSVSYREELTDTQYF. The DNA of the CDR3 is TGCAGCGTTTCTTATCGGGAGGAACTCACAGATACGCAGTATTTT.

This clone was counted a single time. This chain links TRBV5-6 with TRBJ2-5; D is ambiguous. The V gene lost 0 bases and the J gene lost 9 bases, with 9 bases spanning the gap. CDR1 is SGHDT and CDR2 is YYEEEE in the germline V gene. The CDR3 is made up of 12 amino acids. Here the CDR3 reads CASSLGSRAQYF. CDR3 nucleotide sequence: TGTGCCAGCAGCTTGGGGAGCCGGGCCCAGTACTTC.

The V and J genes are TRBV15 and TRBJ1-2; 9 bases match TRBD1. V lost 5 bases and J lost 7; bases outside the gene matches: 8. Germline CDR1 and CDR2: LNHNV and YYDKDF (reference sequence). CDR3 size: 14 residues. The CDR3 protein is CATSLGQGLPGYTF. CDR3 coding DNA: TGTGCCACCAGCCTCGGACAGGGGCTACCTGGCTACACCTTC.

This clone was seen just once. The V call is TRBV5-3, the J call TRBJ1-2; 8 bases align to TRBD1. TRBV5-3 belongs to the ORF category, with a function that is uncertain. V trimming: 4 bases; J trimming: 0 bases; junction bases outside the gene matches: 11. The CDR3 is 17 residues long. The CDR3 protein is CARSIKNGQGTNYGYTF. CDR3 nucleotides: TGTGCCAGAAGCATCAAAAACGGACAGGGAACTAACTATGGCTACACCTTC.

The chain joins TRBV5-8 to TRBJ2-7, with D perhaps TRBD2 (6 bases). The germline gives CDR1 SGHTS, CDR2 YDEGEE. V lost 7 bases to trimming and J lost 4 bases, with 21 bases between them. CDR3 length: 15 residues. CDR3: CASSTIGWGEYEQYF. The CDR3 coding sequence is TGTGCCAGCTCGACAATCGGATGGGGGGAGTACGAGCAGTACTTC.

The rearrangement links TRBV28 to TRBJ1-5, with D unresolved. Trimming took off 8 bases at V and 7 bases at J, with 18 bases between the two ends. This CDR3 has 14 amino acids. Per germline, CDR1 MDHEN and CDR2 SYDVKM. CDR3 sequence reads: CASVFPHGEQPQHF. For the CDR3, the DNA is TGTGCCAGCGTGTTTCCCCACGGGGAACAGCCCCAGCATTTT.

This clone was picked up a small number of times. The CDR3 is CASSWGGDEQFF. DNA for the CDR3: TGTGCCAGTAGTTGGGGAGGGGATGAGCAGTTCTTC. This chain uses TRBV19 with TRBJ2-1, with TRBD2 matching 7 bases. The ends lost 5 bases at V and 8 bases at J; junction bases unmatched: 3. The CDR3 is made up of 12 amino acids. CDR1 and CDR2 (germline): LNHDA, SQIVND (reference sequence).

The chain is built from TRBV9 and TRBJ2-5; D gene ambiguous. The CDR3 contains 14 residues. CDR1 and CDR2 (germline): SGDLS, YYNGEE. Trimming took 0 bases from V and 5 from J, leaving 11 bases between them. As DNA, the CDR3 is TGTGCCAGCAGCGTAGAGGGCAGTCGGGAGACCCAGTACTTC. Translation: CASSVEGSRETQYF.

This chain uses TRBV29-1 with TRBJ2-2, with 7 nucleotides matching TRBD1. Germline V lookup: CDR1 SQVTM, CDR2 ANQGSEA. Unmatched junction bases numbered 5, after V lost 6 bases and J lost 1 base. This CDR3 spans 14 amino acids. CDR3 coding DNA: TGCAGCGTAATTGGGACAGAGAACACCGGGGAGCTGTTTTTT. It yields the protein CSVIGTENTGELFF.

This chain links TRBV7-3 with TRBJ1-2, with 8 bases aligning to TRBD1. Per the germline V gene, CDR1 is SGHTA and CDR2 is FQGTGA. Trimming removed 6 bases from V and 0 bases from J; junction bases left unmatched: 6. The CDR3 is 15 residues long. The CDR3 spells CASSLTGEANYGYTF. CDR3 coding DNA: TGTGCCAGCAGTTTGACAGGGGAAGCTAACTATGGCTACACCTTC.

The V call is TRBV9, the J call TRBJ2-1; 7 bases match TRBD2. After removal of 4 bases from V and 6 bases from J, the junction contained 13 bases not matched to a gene. Per germline, CDR1 SGDLS and CDR2 YYNGEE. The CDR3 has 16 residues. The chain's CDR3 is CASSSHGRESRNEQFF. The CDR3 nucleotides are TGTGCCAGCAGCTCCCATGGGCGGGAGTCGCGCAATGAGCAGTTCTTC. Variable domain in full (rest from reference TRBV9 and TRBJ2-1): DSGVTQTPKHLITATGQRVTLRCSPRSGDLSVYWYQQSLDQGLQFLIQYYNGEERAKGNILERFSAQQFPDLHSELNLSSLELGDSALYFCASSSHGRESRNEQFFGPGTRLTVL.

The V call is TRBV7-2, the J call TRBJ2-1; the D gene could be TRBD1 or TRBD2 (5 bases each). This CDR3 has 16 amino acids. Germline assignment: CDR1 SGHTA and CDR2 FQGNSA. Trimming took off 2 bases at V and 2 bases at J, with 13 bases between the two ends. In DNA form, the CDR3 reads TGTGCCAGCAGCTTATGGGTGGGACCCCCCTACAATGAGCAGTTCTTC. Translated: CASSLWVGPPYNEQFF.

The chain employs TRBV6-1 and TRBJ2-1; TRBD1 aligns across 11 bases. CDR1 is MNHNS and CDR2 is SASEGT in the germline V gene. This CDR3 is built from 15 residues. Trimming at V came to 7 bases and at J to 8 bases, leaving 10 bases not matched to a gene. CDR3 sequence: CASTPDRGRPDEQFF. The CDR3 DNA reads TGTGCCAGCACCCCGGACAGGGGGCGCCCCGATGAGCAGTTCTTC.

The gene calls are TRBV18 and TRBJ2-1; 9 bases map to TRBD2. The CDR3 has 17 amino acids. With 0 bases clipped from V and 4 bases from J, the junction kept 7 bases outside the gene matches. Germline loops: CDR1 KGHSH, CDR2 LQKENI. The CDR3 sequence: CASSPPSTSGRYNEQFF. CDR3 in DNA: TGTGCCAGCTCACCACCGAGCACTAGCGGGCGTTACAATGAGCAGTTCTTC.

The chain combines TRBV4-1 with TRBJ1-2; D possibly corresponds to TRBD1 (5 bases). Germline lookup yields CDR1 MGHRA and CDR2 YSYEKL. V was shortened by 1 base and J by 4 bases, with 16 bases between the two germline ends. This CDR3 spans 16 amino acids. Here the CDR3 reads CASSQARGTPAYGYTF. The CDR3 DNA is TGCGCCAGCAGCCAAGCACGCGGGACCCCGGCCTATGGCTACACCTTC.